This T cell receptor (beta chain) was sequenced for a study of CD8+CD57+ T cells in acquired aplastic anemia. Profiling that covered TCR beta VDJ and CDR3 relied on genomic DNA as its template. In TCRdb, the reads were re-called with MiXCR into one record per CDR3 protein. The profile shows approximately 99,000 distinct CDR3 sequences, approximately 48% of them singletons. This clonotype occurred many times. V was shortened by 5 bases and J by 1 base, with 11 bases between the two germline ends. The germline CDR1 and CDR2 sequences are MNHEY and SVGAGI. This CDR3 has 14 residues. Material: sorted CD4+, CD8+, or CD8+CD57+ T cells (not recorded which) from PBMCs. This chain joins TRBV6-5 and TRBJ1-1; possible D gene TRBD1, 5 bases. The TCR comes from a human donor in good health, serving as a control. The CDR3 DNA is TGTGCCAGCAGTCGCCGGGGGAAGAACACTGAAGCTTTCTTT. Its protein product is CASSRRGKNTEAFF.